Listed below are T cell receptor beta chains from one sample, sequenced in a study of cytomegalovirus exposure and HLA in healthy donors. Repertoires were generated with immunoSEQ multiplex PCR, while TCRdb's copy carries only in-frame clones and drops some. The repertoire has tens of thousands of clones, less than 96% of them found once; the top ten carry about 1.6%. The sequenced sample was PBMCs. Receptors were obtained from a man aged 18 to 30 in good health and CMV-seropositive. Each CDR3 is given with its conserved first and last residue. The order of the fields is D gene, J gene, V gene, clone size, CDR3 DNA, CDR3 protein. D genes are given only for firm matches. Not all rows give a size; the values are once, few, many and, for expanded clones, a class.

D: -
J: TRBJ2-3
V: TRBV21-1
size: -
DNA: TGTGCCACCACCGGGGGCACAGATACGCAGTATTTT
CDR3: CATTGGTDTQYF

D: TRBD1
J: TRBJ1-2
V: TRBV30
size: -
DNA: TGTGCCTGTTCCCGGGGCTCAGACAGGGTAATCGACACCTTC
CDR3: CACSRGSDRVIDTF

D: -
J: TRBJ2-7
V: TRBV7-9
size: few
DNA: TGTGCCAGCAGCTTAGCCCAGGGGATGTACGAGCAGTACTTC
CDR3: CASSLAQGMYEQYF

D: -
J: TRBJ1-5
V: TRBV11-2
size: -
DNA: TGTGCCAGCAGCCAGGGACACTATAGCAATCAGCCCCAGCATTTT
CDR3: CASSQGHYSNQPQHF

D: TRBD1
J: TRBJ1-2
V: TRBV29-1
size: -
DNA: TGCAGCGTTGGAGGACCGGGACAGAACTATGGCTACACCTTC
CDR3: CSVGGPGQNYGYTF

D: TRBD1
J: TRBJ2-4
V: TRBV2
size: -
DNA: TGTGCCAGCCGACGGGGACAGGGTTTGGGCATTCAGTACTTC
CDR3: CASRRGQGLGIQYF

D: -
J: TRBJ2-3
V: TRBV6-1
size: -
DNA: TGTGCCAGCAGTGAGGGGGGGCAGGGCGCAGATACGCAGTATTTT
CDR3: CASSEGGQGADTQYF

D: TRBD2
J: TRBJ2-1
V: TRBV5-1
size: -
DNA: TGCGCCAGCAGCTTGGGGACTAGCGGGAGTGGGACCTACAATGAGCAGTTCTTC
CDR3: CASSLGTSGSGTYNEQFF

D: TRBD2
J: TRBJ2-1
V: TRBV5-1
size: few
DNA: TGCGCCAGCAGCACCGCAAGGGAGGGTGAGCAGTTCTTC
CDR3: CASSTAREGEQFF

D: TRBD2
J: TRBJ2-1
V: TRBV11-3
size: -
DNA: TGTGCCAGCACCACTAGCGGGATGAGTGAGCAGTTCTTC
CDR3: CASTTSGMSEQFF

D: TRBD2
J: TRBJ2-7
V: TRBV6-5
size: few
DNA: TGTGCCAGCAGACGGACGACTAGCGGCCGATACGAGCAGTACTTC
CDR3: CASRRTTSGRYEQYF

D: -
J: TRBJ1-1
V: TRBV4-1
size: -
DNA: TGCGCCAGCAGCCAAGATCGAGGGAATCAAAGGAACACTGAAGCTTTCTTT
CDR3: CASSQDRGNQRNTEAFF

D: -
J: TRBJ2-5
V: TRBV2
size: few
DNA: TGTGCCAGCAGCGGGCCCGGGAAAGAGACCCAGTACTTC
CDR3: CASSGPGKETQYF

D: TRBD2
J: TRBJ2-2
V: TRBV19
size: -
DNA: TGTGCCACCAACGCGGGGGACGCCGGGGAGCTGTTTTTT
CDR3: CATNAGDAGELFF

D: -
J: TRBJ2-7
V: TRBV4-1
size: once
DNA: TGCGCCAGCAGCCGCGGGTACGAGCAGTACTTC
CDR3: CASSRGYEQYF

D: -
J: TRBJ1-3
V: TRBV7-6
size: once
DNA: TGTGCCAGCAGCTTGGGGGACACTGGAAACACCATATATTTT
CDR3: CASSLGDTGNTIYF

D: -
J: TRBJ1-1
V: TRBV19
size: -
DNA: TGTGCCAGTAGGGCGGGAGGGACAGCTTTCTTT
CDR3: CASRAGGTAFF

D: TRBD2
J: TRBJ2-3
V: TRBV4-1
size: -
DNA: TGCGCCAGCAGTCCCGGGACTAGCGGGAGAGGGGGTACGCAGTATTTT
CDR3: CASSPGTSGRGGTQYF